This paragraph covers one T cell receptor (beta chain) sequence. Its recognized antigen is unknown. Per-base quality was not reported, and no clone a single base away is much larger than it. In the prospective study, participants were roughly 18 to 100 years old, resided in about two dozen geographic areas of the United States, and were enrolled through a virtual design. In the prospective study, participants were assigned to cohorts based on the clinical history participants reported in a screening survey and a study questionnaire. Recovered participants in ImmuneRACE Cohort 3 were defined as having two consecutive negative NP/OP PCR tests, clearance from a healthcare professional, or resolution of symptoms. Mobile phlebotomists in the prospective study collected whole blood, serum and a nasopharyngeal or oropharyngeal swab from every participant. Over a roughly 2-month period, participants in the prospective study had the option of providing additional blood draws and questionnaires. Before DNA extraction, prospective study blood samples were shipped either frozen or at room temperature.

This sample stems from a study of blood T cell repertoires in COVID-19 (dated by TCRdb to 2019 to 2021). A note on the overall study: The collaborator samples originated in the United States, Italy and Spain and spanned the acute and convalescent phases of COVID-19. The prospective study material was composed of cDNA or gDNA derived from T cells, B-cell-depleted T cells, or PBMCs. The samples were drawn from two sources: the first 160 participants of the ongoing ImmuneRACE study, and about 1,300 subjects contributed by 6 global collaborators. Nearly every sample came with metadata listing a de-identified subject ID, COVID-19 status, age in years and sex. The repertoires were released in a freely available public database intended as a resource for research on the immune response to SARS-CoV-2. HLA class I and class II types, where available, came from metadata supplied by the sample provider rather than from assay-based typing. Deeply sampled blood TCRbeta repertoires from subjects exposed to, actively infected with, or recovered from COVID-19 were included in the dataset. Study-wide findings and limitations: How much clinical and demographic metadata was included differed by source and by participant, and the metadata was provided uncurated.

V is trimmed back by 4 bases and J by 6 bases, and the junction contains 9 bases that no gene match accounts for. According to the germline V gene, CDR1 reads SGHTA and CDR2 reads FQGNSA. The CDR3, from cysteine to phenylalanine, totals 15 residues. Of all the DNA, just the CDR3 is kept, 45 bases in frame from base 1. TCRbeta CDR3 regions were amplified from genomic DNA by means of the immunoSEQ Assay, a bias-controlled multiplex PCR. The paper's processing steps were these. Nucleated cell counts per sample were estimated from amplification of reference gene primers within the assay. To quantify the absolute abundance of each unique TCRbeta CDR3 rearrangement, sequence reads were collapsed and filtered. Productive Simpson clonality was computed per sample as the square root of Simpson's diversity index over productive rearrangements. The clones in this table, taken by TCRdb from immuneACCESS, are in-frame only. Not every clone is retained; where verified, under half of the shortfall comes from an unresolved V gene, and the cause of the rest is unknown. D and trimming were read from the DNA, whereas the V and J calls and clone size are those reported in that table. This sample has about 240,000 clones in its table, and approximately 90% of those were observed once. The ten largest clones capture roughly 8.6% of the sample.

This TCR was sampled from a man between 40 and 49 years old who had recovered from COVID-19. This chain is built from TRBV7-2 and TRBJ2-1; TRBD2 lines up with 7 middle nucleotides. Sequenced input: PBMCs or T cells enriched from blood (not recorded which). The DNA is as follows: TGTGCCAGCAGCTCGGGAAGACTAGCCCCCAATGAGCAGTTCTTC. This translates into CASSSGRLAPNEQFF.